This T cell receptor beta chain is drawn from a study of cytomegalovirus exposure and HLA in healthy donors. Study-level findings and limits: Presence/absence analyses supposed approximately even sequencing depth among donors.

PCR primers comprised 60 Vbeta and 13 Jbeta primers. Sequencing used immunoSEQ multiplex PCR; TCRdb keeps in-frame clones, though not all of them. Seen here are about 120,000 clones, 75% observed once, and the top ten hold 2.5% to 3.5%. As to this clone: Its antigen is not identified.

The TCR was taken from a woman between 35 and 50 years old in good health and CMV-seropositive. The source material was PBMCs.

The CDR3, as DNA: TGTGCCAGCAGCCAATCGAGGGCAGGCGTCGAGCAGTTCTTC. Protein product: CASSQSRAGVEQFF. The chain links TRBV16 to TRBJ2-1; D perhaps matches TRBD2 (5 bases). CDR3 length equals 14 residues. In germline, CDR1 is KGHSY, CDR2 FQNENV. V gave up 0 bases and J gave up 10 bases, with 13 bases separating them. Based on the CDR3 plus reference TRBV16 and TRBJ2-1, the full variable domain is GEEVAQTPKHLVRGEGQKAKLYCAPIKGHSYVFWYQQVLKNEFKFLISFQNENVFDETGMPKERFSAKCLPNSPCSLEIQATKLEDSAVYFCASSQSRAGVEQFFGPGTRLTVL.